This T cell receptor beta chain emerged from a study of T-cell reconstitution after alpha-beta-depleted transplantation in children. Study-level results: In patients about two months after transplant, alpha-beta T cells reportedly arose from several hundred expanded graft clones. When one year had passed after transplant, most T-cell counts and diversity came from newly produced T cells. The high TCRbeta diversity at day 60 in some patients came from surviving recipient T cells and thymic progenitors.

With respect to this clonotype: The antigen remains undetermined.

The V gene lost 0 bases and the J gene lost 1 base, with 8 bases spanning the gap. Germline V gives CDR1 SGDLS, CDR2 YYNGEE. There are 15 residues in the CDR3. Using unique molecular identifiers, the investigators prepared the TCRbeta library. Each CDR3 protein is one row after TCRdb ran MiXCR on the PCR reads. Among 700,000 to 950,000 distinct CDR3 sequences listed, less than 20% were seen once. Material: PBMCs, mostly from graft donor cells, obtained 360 days after TCRalphabeta/CD19-depleted stem cell transplant. The chain combines TRBV9 with TRBJ2-1; D unclear. The sequence came from a male patient younger than 18 who had a stem cell transplant for acute lymphoblastic leukemia, so the T cells may come from the graft donor. DNA of the CDR3: TGTGCCAGCAGCGTAGCCACGGGTTCCTACAATGAGCAGTTCTTC. Encoded protein: CASSVATGSYNEQFF.